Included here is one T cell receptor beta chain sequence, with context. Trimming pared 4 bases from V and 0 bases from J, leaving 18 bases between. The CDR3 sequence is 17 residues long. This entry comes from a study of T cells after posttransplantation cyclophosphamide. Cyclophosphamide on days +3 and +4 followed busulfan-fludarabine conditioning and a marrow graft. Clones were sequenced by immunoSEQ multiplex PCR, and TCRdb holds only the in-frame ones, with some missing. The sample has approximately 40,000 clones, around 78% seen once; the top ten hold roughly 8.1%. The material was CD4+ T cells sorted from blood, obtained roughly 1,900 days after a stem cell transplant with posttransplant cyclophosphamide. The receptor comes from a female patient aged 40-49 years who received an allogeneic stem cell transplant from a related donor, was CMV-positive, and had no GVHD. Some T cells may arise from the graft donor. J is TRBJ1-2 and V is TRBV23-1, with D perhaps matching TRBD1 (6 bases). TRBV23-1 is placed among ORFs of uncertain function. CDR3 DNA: TGCGCCAGCAGTCCCACCCCCGGACAGAAATCTAACTATGGCTACACCTTC. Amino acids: CASSPTPGQKSNYGYTF.